Described below is a single TCR beta chain sequence and its context. Its specificity is unknown. Study-level findings and limits: The larger cohort examined one V-J beta rearrangement, not whole repertoires.

Cells sorted as Tregs were CD4+, CD25+ and CD127-/low. Each CDR3 protein gets one entry after TCRdb re-called the 5' RACE reads with MiXCR. The sample records roughly 9,100 distinct CDR3 sequences, 45% to 70% being singletons. Sequenced material: Tregs sorted from a lymph node. This clonotype was sampled from a female donor with breast cancer.

The CDR3 sequence: CASSLAFRDEQFF. The CDR3 nucleotides are TGCGCCAGCAGCTTGGCGTTTAGGGATGAGCAGTTCTTC. The chain recombines TRBV5-1 with TRBJ2-1, with D hard to call. This CDR3 contains 13 residues. V was shortened by 0 bases and J by 8 bases, with 9 bases between the two germline ends. CDR1 and CDR2 from the germline V gene are SGHRS and YFSETQ.